This T cell receptor (beta chain) was profiled in a study of blood T cell repertoires in COVID-19. Looked up from germline, CDR1 is SGHRS and CDR2 is YFSETQ. CDR3 length: 15 amino acids. V dropped 1 base and J dropped 4; count of bases not matched to a gene: 5. Measured with immunoSEQ multiplex PCR; TCRdb has only the in-frame clones, and not every one. The data show 85,000 to 130,000 clones, around 85% seen once. The source of this sequence is a woman aged 45-60 years who had recovered from COVID-19. V gene TRBV5-1 combines with J gene TRBJ2-1; 7 nucleotides agree with TRBD2. Input material: PBMCs or T cells enriched from blood (not recorded which). CDR3 protein: CASSLTAGAYNEQFF. The CDR3 nucleotides are TGCGCCAGCAGCTTGACGGCGGGAGCTTACAATGAGCAGTTCTTC.